This section outlines one T cell receptor (beta chain) sequence together with its context. Its recognized antigen is unknown. The input lacks base qualities; no much larger clone sits a single base away. Following the manufacturer's recommendations, the immunoSEQ kit was used to generate TCR beta libraries from genomic DNA. For library preparation, a first multiplex PCR was performed with proprietary primers, followed by a second PCR in which unique barcodes were added, and bead cleanups were performed after each round. A kit-provided positive control reaction and a negative control reaction were included in every sample batch. The final libraries were assessed on an Agilent 4200 TapeStation D1000 ScreenTape, pooled by volume, and quantified by qPCR. Sequencing was performed on an Illumina NextSeq500 using a MidOutput 150-cycle cartridge, with 156 Read1 cycles, 15 Index1 cycles, and the kit custom primers. The pooled library was loaded at roughly 1 pM with approximately 20% PhiX control spiked in. As for the authors' bioinformatics: Vendor-processed data were analyzed in R, and a clonotype was defined as all T cells sharing the same CDR3 nucleotide sequence. For clone abundance analyses, frequencies were normalized to the 10,000 most abundant clones in each sample. Public T cell clones, which averaged fewer than five per sample, were removed prior to analysis. Tumor-enriched clonotypes and baseline blood-enriched clonotypes were defined as those with an abundance difference of at least 32-fold between compartments. Clonotypes expanded or contracted between blood time points were identified with a beta-binomial differential abundance model. Tumor-blood repertoire similarity was measured with the Baroni-Urbani and Buser coefficient, and group comparisons used two-tailed Wilcoxon tests in R. TCRdb provides this immuneACCESS table in a form limited to in-frame rearrangements. Some clones are lacking; in checked studies, under half of them reflect an unresolved V gene, and why the rest are absent is not known. V and J calls and clone size follow that table, whereas D and trimming were derived from the DNA. For this sample there are some 100,000 clones; 65% to 85% appear just once. Roughly 6.1% of the sample lies in the top ten.

In light of the paper, this sample's time point label describes: baseline pretreatment blood. The intended sense of this specimen's treatment or condition label: 15 Gy SBRT to primary tumor, nephrectomy 4 weeks later. To follow tumor-enriched clonotypes, serial peripheral blood was collected from radiation-treated patients at baseline and at 2 weeks and 4 weeks after SBRT. Renal cell carcinoma with clear cell pathology was present in all patients. The QIAamp DNA Blood Mini Kit (Qiagen) was used to prepare genomic DNA for TCR sequencing. Only samples passing all quality control checks were included in the analyses. The CDR3 contains 16 residues, cysteine and phenylalanine counted. CDR3 DNA is the only sequence kept; it has 48 bases, read in frame from the first base. CDR1 is given as SGHTA and CDR2 as FQGNSA, both from the germline V gene. The germline V end is reduced by 5 bases and the J end by 2 bases; junction bases left unmatched: 5.

The record originates from a study of radiation and T cells in renal cell carcinoma (TCRdb year 2020). For context, the study as a whole: The samples were obtained from a clinical trial, where primary renal cell carcinomas were treated with 15 Gy stereotactic body radiation therapy and then removed by nephrectomy 4 weeks afterward. A total of 50 to 60 samples underwent TCR beta sequencing, made up of some 26 tumors and roughly 27 peripheral blood samples. Across all 55 or so samples, several million unique CDR3 nucleotide sequences encoding around 2,500,000 unique CDR3 amino acid sequences were identified. Results the study describes overall, beyond this receptor: With a single-armed trial design, the study had no way to address how radiation dose or scheduling affects the TCR repertoire. No pretreatment tumor biopsies were available, so the baseline intratumoral presence of clonotypes could not be determined. In blood, the top tumor clonotypes increased between baseline and 2 weeks post-radiation and then shrank by 4 weeks, which suggests that tumor-resident clones expanded only transiently. Dynamics of the blood repertoire were not tracked past 4 weeks after treatment.

This TCR derives from a man in his sixties with renal cell carcinoma. This material consisted of blood, taken from a patient whose treatment included radiotherapy and nephrectomy. The sequence is built from TRBV7-2 and TRBJ2-2, and TRBD2 matches 10 of the central bases. The CDR3 reads as follows: CASSARTSGNTGELFF. The DNA sequence is given as TGTGCCAGCAGCGCCCGGACTAGCGGAAACACCGGGGAGCTGTTTTTT. Joined to the reference TRBV7-2 and TRBJ2-2 proteins, this CDR3 gives the full variable domain: GAGVSQSPSNKVTEKGKDVELRCDPISGHTALYWYRQSLGQGLEFLIYFQGNSAPDKSGLPSDRFSAERTGGSVSTLTIQRTQQEDSAVYLCASSARTSGNTGELFFGEGSRLTVL.